Listed below are T cell receptor beta chains from one sample, sequenced in a study of cytomegalovirus exposure and HLA in healthy donors. Produced via immunoSEQ multiplex PCR; TCRdb's table is partial and in-frame only. The sample holds under 350,000 clones, 80% to 90% seen once. Material: PBMCs. These TCRs come from a young woman in good health and CMV-seronegative. Each CDR3 is given with its conserved first and last residue. A D gene is named only where the DNA matches it firmly. Clone size is not always given. Where it is, it says once, few, many or a class for expanded clones.

CDR3aa,CDR3nt,d_gene,abundance,v_gene,j_gene
CASSTPGQQNEKLFF,TGTGCCAGTAGTACCCCGGGACAGCAAAATGAAAAACTGTTTTTT,TRBD1,few,TRBV19,TRBJ1-4
CASGTGYTGELFF,TGTGCCAGCGGGACAGGGTACACCGGGGAGCTGTTTTTT,TRBD1,.,TRBV2,TRBJ2-2
CASGISLGADTQYF,TGTGCCAGCGGAATTTCCCTAGGGGCAGATACGCAGTATTTT,.,.,TRBV6-5,TRBJ2-3
CASSFRQGQGGYTF,TGTGCCAGCAGTTTTAGACAGGGGCAGGGAGGCTACACCTTC,TRBD1,.,TRBV27,TRBJ1-2
CASRIPTGTGGRGNTIYF,TGTGCCAGCAGGATACCTACCGGGACAGGGGGCAGGGGAAACACCATATATTTT,TRBD1,.,TRBV7-7,TRBJ1-3
CAWSAFSYNSPLHF,TGTGCCTGGAGTGCCTTCTCCTATAATTCACCCCTCCACTTT,.,.,TRBV30,TRBJ1-6
CAWSVIGGDGYTF,TGTGCCTGGAGTGTTATAGGGGGAGATGGCTACACCTTC,.,.,TRBV30,TRBJ1-2
CSVEGSGENTGELFF,TGCAGCGTTGAAGGTTCAGGCGAAAACACCGGGGAGCTGTTTTTT,.,once,TRBV29-1,TRBJ2-2
CASSFSASGGSYEQYF,TGTGCCAGCAGTTTTTCGGCTAGCGGGGGCTCCTACGAGCAGTACTTC,TRBD2,.,TRBV28,TRBJ2-7
CASSSASGGSYEQYF,TGTGCCAGCAGTTCAGCTAGCGGGGGCTCCTACGAGCAGTACTTC,TRBD2,.,TRBV27,TRBJ2-7
CASKQGYTSYEQYF,TGTGCCAGCAAACAGGGCTACACCTCGTACGAGCAGTACTTC,.,.,TRBV6-5,TRBJ2-7
CASSLRAGYSPLHF,TGTGCCAGCAGTTTAAGGGCAGGGTATTCACCCCTCCACTTT,.,.,TRBV27,TRBJ1-6